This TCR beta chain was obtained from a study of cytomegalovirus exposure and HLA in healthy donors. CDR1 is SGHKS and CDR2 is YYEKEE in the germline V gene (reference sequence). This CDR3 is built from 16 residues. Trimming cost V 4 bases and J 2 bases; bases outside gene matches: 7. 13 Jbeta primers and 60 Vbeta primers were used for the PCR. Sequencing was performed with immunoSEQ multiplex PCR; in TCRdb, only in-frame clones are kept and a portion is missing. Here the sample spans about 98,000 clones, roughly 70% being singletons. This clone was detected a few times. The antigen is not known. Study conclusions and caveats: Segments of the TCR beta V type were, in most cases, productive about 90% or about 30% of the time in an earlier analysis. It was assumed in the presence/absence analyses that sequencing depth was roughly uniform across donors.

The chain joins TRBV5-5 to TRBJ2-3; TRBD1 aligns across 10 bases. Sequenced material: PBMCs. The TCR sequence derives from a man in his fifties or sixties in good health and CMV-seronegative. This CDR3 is CASSAGTGDFTDTQYF. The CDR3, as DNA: TGTGCCAGCAGCGCCGGGACAGGGGATTTCACAGATACGCAGTATTTT.